Shown below are 17 T cell receptor beta chains from a single sample sequenced in a study of T cell clonality in common variable immunodeficiency. Sequencing used immunoSEQ multiplex PCR; TCRdb keeps in-frame clones, though not all of them. This table holds over 50,000 clones with no singletons; the top ten claim roughly 3.5%. Sequenced input: peripheral blood mononuclear cells. The receptors shown here come from a person between 18 and 75 years old in good health.

In this sample, this clone turned up many times. The read gets to within 3 residues of the CDR3 end, and the germline J gene fills in the rest. The chain couples TRBV5-1 to TRBJ2-2; possible D gene TRBD2, 7 bases. V was cut by 3 bases and J by 1 base, with 19 bases left in between. Germline CDR1 SGHRS, CDR2 YFSETQ. The CDR3 runs 18 residues. CDR3 in amino acids: CASSSTLGASGNTGELFF. CDR3 DNA (partial): TGCGCCAGCAGCTCGACACTGGGGGCTAGCGGGAACACCGGGGAG.

This clone showed up many times. One end of the junction is discordant with germline, which a read error may explain. The read ends 3 residues shy of where the CDR3 ends; the end is completed using the germline J gene. The chain employs TRBV7-7 and TRBJ2-3; the match to TRBD2 covers 10 bases. Looked up from germline, CDR1 is SSHAT and CDR2 is FNYEAQ (reference sequence). This CDR3 has 15 amino acids. The CDR3 here is CASSPGLADTDTQYF. The sequenced part of the CDR3 DNA is TGTGCTAGCAGCCCCGGACTAGCGGACACAGATACG.

This clone was found a few times. With the read ending 3 residues before the CDR3 end, the germline J gene is used to fill in that end. This chain connects TRBV5-1 to TRBJ1-6; TRBD1 agrees at 9 bases. Germline-derived CDR1 and CDR2 are SGHRS and YFSETQ. The CDR3 has 15 residues. Unmatched junction bases numbered 5, after V lost 3 bases and J lost 7 bases. Incomplete CDR3 DNA: TGCGCCAGCAGCTCGGGACAGGGACCAAATTCACCC. It translates to CASSSGQGPNSP. The CDR3 reads in full as CASSSGQGPNSPLHF.

Many counts were recorded for this clone. The read comes to an end 3 residues before the CDR3 does, leaving the germline J gene to fill in the end. V usage is TRBV7-2 and J usage is TRBJ2-7; D may be TRBD2 (7 bases). CDR1 is SGHTA and CDR2 is FQGNSA in the germline V gene. The CDR3 is 14 residues long. Trimming took 3 bases from V and 2 from J, leaving 11 bases between them. Incomplete CDR3 DNA: TGTGCCAGCAGCTTTGGAGGGGGGGCCTACGAG. Residues: CASSFGGGAYE. The entire CDR3 protein is CASSFGGGAYEQYF.

This clone came up many times. The read is 3 residues too short to cover the CDR3 end, so that end is filled in from the germline J gene. The chain has TRBV11-3 and TRBJ2-3; D is undetermined. The CDR3 sequence is 13 residues long. V dropped 4 bases and J dropped 5 bases, with 10 bases sitting between them. Germline V CDR1 and CDR2: SGHNT, YENEEA. CDR3 DNA (partial): TGTGCCAGCAGCTCCACCTCAGGAGATACG. Its protein is CASSSTSGDT. The whole CDR3 sequence reads CASSSTSGDTQYF.

This clone was seen ten or more times. The observed sequence ends 3 residues before the CDR3 terminus, with the missing tail filled in from the germline J gene. The chain uses TRBV7-8 and TRBJ1-1, with 7 bases lining up with TRBD1. The J segment lost 3 bases and the V segment lost 1 base, leaving 5 bases of the junction unmatched. The CDR3 consists of 15 residues. Germline lookup yields CDR1 SGHVS and CDR2 FQNEAQ. The CDR3 region is CASSLGGGKYTEAFF. The sequenced part of the CDR3 DNA is TGTGCCAGCAGCTTAGGAGGGGGCAAGTACACTGAA.

Remarks on this clone: The read finishes 3 residues shy of the CDR3 end, and the germline J gene is used to complete it. The chain has TRBV2 and TRBJ2-4, with 7 positions matching TRBD1. The CDR3 length is 14 residues. The germline gives CDR1 SNHLY, CDR2 FYNNEI. The CDR3 loop reads CASRGTAMTYGQYF. CDR3 DNA (partial): TGTGCCAGCAGAGGGACAGCTATGACCTATGGT.

This clone appeared many times. The read is 3 residues too short to cover the CDR3 end, so that end is filled in from the germline J gene. The chain couples TRBV12-3 or TRBV12-4 to TRBJ2-1; a weak D match, TRBD2 (6 bases). This CDR3 region has 18 residues. V was shortened by 6 bases and J by 0 bases, with 21 bases between the two germline ends. Incomplete CDR3 DNA: TGTGCCAGCAGCCCTTACCCTACTAGCCTCAGCTCCTACAATGAG. Translating it yields CASSPYPTSLSSYNE. The entire CDR3 protein reads CASSPYPTSLSSYNEQFF.

There are many counts of this clone. Sequencing ends 3 residues short of the CDR3 end; the germline J gene provides the rest. The same CDR3 is also encoded by other DNA sequences in this sample. This sequence joins TRBV20-1 and TRBJ1-3; unclear D gene. V was trimmed by 0 bases and J by 0 bases, leaving 9 bases between them. Germline V gene sequence: CDR1 DFQATT, CDR2 SNEGSKA (reference sequence). This CDR3 comprises 15 residues. CDR3 loop: CSARDAASSGNTIYF. CDR3 DNA, as far as it was read: TGCAGTGCTAGAGATGCAGCGAGCTCTGGAAACACC.

This clone occurred many times. The read comes to an end 3 residues before the CDR3 does, leaving the germline J gene to fill in the end. This chain links TRBV20-1 with TRBJ2-1, with 11 nucleotides matching TRBD1. The CDR3 loop spans 14 amino acids. Per the germline V gene, CDR1 is DFQATT and CDR2 is SNEGSKA (reference sequence). The V gene end was trimmed by 6 bases and the J gene end by 6 bases; junction bases not matched to a gene: 7. CDR3 region: CSAQGQGAVNEQFF. Incomplete CDR3 DNA: TGCAGTGCCCAAGGACAGGGGGCCGTCAATGAG.

This clone was picked up many times. The sequenced fragment ends 3 residues before the CDR3 boundary, so the rest is inferred from the germline J gene. This chain connects TRBV6-1 to TRBJ1-4; 9 bases line up with TRBD1. V lost 3 bases and J lost 10; bases outside the gene matches: 9. In germline, CDR1 is MNHNS, CDR2 SASEGT. CDR3 size: 15 residues. CDR3 amino acids: CASSDRTGASRKLFF. CDR3 DNA, as far as it was read: TGTGCCAGCAGTGACCGGACAGGGGCTTCGAGAAAA.

This clone was recorded at least ten times. The CDR3 extends 3 residues past the end of the read, so its final part is completed from the germline J gene. The chain has TRBV6-2 or TRBV6-3 and TRBJ2-1; maybe TRBD2 (6 bases). Per the germline V gene, CDR1 is MNHEY and CDR2 is SVGEGT. CDR3 length equals 14 residues. V lost 0 bases to trimming and J lost 4 bases, with 7 bases between them. The CDR3 DNA, read in part, is TGTGCCAGCAGTTACTCGGGGGGATACAATGAG. Translating it yields CASSYSGGYNE. In full, the CDR3 is CASSYSGGYNEQFF.

This clone appeared many times. The read terminates 3 residues ahead of where the CDR3 ends, so the germline J gene completes it. The chain couples TRBV6-2 or TRBV6-3 to TRBJ1-2; 8 nucleotides match TRBD1. This CDR3 is 14 amino acids long. The germline gives CDR1 MNHEY, CDR2 SVGEGT. V was pared by 5 bases and J by 4 bases, with 6 bases of the junction left unmatched. CDR3 protein: CASSPGQASYGYTF. The CDR3 bases that were read are TGTGCCAGCAGTCCGGGACAGGCCTCCTATGGC.

This clone came up many times. The read comes to an end 3 residues before the CDR3 does, leaving the germline J gene to fill in the end. V and J are TRBV18 and TRBJ2-1; 9 positions match TRBD1. V lost 4 bases and J lost 4; bases outside the gene matches: 5. This CDR3 region has 15 residues. Germline V CDR1 and CDR2: KGHSH, LQKENI. CDR3 sequence: CASSLGTGNYNEQFF. The DNA read from the CDR3 is TGTGCCAGCTCACTGGGGACAGGGAATTACAATGAG.

This clone came up many times. The CDR3 end lies 3 residues beyond the end of the read and is filled in from the germline J gene. This chain links TRBV20-1 with TRBJ2-4, with 7 positions matching TRBD2. Germline-derived CDR1 and CDR2 are DFQATT and SNEGSKA (reference sequence). This CDR3 spans 15 amino acids. With 3 bases clipped from V and 9 bases from J, the junction kept 14 bases outside the gene matches. The sequenced part of the CDR3 DNA is TGCAGTGCTAGCTCAGTTCTTGGGGGGGGTGGCATT. Its protein product is CSASSVLGGGGI. The whole CDR3 reads CSASSVLGGGGIQYF.

This clone turned up a few times. The read is 3 residues too short to cover the CDR3 end, so that end is filled in from the germline J gene. V is TRBV4-2 and J is TRBJ2-7; the match to TRBD2 covers 9 bases. Per germline, CDR1 LGHNA and CDR2 YNFKEQ. This CDR3 contains 16 residues. The V gene end was trimmed by 4 bases and the J gene end by 2 bases; junction bases not matched to a gene: 9. The CDR3 spells CASSLGELAGAYEQYF. CDR3 DNA, as far as it was read: TGTGCCAGCAGCCTCGGAGAGTTAGCGGGGGCCTACGAG.

The table lists this clone with a few counts. The CDR3 end is not reached by the read, which stops 3 residues before it; the germline J gene fills it in. This chain joins TRBV30 and TRBJ1-2, with 8 bases identical to TRBD1. This CDR3 is built from 12 residues. In germline, CDR1 is GTSNPN, CDR2 SVGIG (reference sequence). This CDR3 reads CAWTSGGWGYTF. The CDR3 DNA, read in part, is TGTGCCTGGACCTCAGGGGGCTGGGGC.